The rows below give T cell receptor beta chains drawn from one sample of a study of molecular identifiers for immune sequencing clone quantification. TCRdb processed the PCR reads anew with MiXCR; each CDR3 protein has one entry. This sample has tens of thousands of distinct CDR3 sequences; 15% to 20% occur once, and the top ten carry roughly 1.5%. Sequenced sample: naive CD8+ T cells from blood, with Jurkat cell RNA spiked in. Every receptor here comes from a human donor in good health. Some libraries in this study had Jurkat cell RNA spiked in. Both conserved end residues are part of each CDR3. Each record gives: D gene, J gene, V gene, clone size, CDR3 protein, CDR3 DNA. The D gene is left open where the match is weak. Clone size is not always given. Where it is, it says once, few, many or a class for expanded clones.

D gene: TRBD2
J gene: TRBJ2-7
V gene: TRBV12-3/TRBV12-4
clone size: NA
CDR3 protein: CASTPVGSGSYEQYF
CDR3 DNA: TGTGCCAGCACCCCGGTTGGTAGCGGGAGCTACGAGCAGTACTTC

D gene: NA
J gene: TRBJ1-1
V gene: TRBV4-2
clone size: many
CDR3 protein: CASSQENTEAFF
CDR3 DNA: TGTGCCAGCAGCCAAGAAAACACTGAAGCTTTCTTT

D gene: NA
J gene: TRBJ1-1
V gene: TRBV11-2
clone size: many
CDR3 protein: CASSLDVAGEAFF
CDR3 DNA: TGTGCCAGCAGCTTAGATGTGGCAGGTGAAGCTTTCTTT

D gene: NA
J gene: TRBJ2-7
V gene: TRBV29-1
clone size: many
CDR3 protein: CSVITVVNGASLLPGSYEQYF
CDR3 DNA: TGCAGCGTCATAACAGTGGTGAATGGGGCCAGTCTACTACCAGGCTCCTACGAGCAGTACTTC

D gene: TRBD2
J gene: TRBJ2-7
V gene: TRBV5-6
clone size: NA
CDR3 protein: CASSPKREEYEQYF
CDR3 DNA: TGTGCCAGCAGCCCGAAGCGGGAGGAGTACGAGCAGTACTTC

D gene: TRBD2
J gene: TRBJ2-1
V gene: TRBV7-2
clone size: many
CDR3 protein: CASRPGTSVYNEQFF
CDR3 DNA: TGTGCCAGCAGACCCGGGACTAGTGTCTACAATGAGCAGTTCTTC

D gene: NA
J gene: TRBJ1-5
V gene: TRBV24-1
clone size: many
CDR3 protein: CATSEDESNQPQHF
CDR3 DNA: TGTGCCACCAGTGAAGACGAGAGCAATCAGCCCCAGCATTTT

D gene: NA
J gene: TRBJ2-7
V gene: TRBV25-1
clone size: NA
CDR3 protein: CASTSSGYSDEQYF
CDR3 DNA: TGTGCCAGCACTTCATCAGGGTATTCAGACGAGCAGTACTTC

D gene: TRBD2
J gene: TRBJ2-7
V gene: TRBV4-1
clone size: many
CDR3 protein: CASSQGPPGLALTYEQYF
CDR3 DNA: TGCGCCAGCAGCCAAGGGCCCCCGGGACTAGCGTTAACCTACGAGCAGTACTTC

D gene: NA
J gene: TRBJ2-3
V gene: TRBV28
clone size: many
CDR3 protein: CASSLLIRGTDTQYF
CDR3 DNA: TGTGCCAGCAGTTTATTGATTAGGGGTACAGATACGCAGTATTTT

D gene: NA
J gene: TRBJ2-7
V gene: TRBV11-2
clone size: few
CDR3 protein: CASSQNPYEQYF
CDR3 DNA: TGTGCCAGCAGCCAAAACCCCTACGAGCAGTACTTC

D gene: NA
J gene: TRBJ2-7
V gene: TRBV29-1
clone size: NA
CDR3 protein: CSVGGGSTYEQYF
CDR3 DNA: TGCAGCGTTGGGGGGGGCAGCACCTACGAGCAGTACTTC

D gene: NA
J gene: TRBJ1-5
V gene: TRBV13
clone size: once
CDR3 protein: CVSSLAGGPRPDTQHF
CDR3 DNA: TGTGTCAGCAGCTTAGCCGGTGGACCGCGACCGGATACGCAGCATTTT

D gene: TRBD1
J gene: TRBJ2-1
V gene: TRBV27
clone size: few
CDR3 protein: CASTRGTGGNEQFF
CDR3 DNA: TGTGCCAGCACCCGAGGGACAGGGGGCAATGAGCAGTTCTTC

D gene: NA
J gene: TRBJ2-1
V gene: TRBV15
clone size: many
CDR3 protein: CATSSPNYNEQFF
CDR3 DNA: TGTGCCACCAGCAGTCCCAACTACAATGAGCAGTTCTTC

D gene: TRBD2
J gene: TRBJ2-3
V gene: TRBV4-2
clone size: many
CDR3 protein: CASSQVAGVGADTQYF
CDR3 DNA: TGTGCCAGCAGCCAAGTGGCGGGAGTCGGGGCAGATACGCAGTATTTT

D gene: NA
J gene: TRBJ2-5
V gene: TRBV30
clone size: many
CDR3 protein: CAWSESQLTETQYF
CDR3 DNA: TGTGCCTGGAGCGAGTCGCAGCTCACGGAGACCCAGTACTTC

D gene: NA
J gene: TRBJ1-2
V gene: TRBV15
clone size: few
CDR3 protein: CATSTRGLGGYTF
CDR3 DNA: TGTGCCACCAGCACGCGGGGGCTCGGTGGCTACACCTTC

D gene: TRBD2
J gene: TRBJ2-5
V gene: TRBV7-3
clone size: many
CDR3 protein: CASSPVGSGDKTQYF
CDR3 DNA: TGTGCCAGCAGCCCAGTTGGTAGCGGGGATAAGACCCAGTACTTC

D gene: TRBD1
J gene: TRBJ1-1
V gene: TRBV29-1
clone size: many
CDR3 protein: CSVQTGAMNTEAFF
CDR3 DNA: TGCAGCGTCCAAACAGGGGCAATGAACACTGAAGCTTTCTTT

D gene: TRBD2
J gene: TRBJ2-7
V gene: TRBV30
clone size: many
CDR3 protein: CAWQREAGSYEQYF
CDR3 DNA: TGTGCCTGGCAGCGGGAGGCGGGTTCCTACGAGCAGTACTTC

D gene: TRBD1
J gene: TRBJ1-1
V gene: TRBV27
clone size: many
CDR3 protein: CASSTGQGRAFF
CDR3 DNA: TGTGCCAGCAGTACGGGACAGGGAAGAGCTTTCTTT

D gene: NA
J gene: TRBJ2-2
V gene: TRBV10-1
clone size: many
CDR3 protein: CASSDPLGVEGTGELFF
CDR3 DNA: TGCGCCAGCAGTGACCCTCTCGGGGTGGAGGGGACCGGGGAGCTGTTTTTT

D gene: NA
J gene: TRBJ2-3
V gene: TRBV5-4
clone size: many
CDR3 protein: CASSLDLTLPSTDTQYF
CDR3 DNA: TGTGCCAGCAGCTTGGACCTAACTTTGCCGAGCACAGATACGCAGTATTTT

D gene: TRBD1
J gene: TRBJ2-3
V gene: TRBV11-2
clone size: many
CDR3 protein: CASSLGQGAIEWDTDTQYF
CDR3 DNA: TGTGCCAGCAGCTTGGGACAGGGGGCTATAGAATGGGACACAGATACGCAGTATTTT

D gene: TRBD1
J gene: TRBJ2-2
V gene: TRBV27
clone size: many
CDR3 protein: CASSLLQGAVGELFF
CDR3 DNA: TGTGCCAGCAGTTTATTACAGGGGGCGGTCGGGGAGCTGTTTTTT

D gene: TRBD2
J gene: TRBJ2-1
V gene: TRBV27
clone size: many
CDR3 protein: CASSLGSGLANEQFF
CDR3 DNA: TGTGCCAGCAGTTTAGGTTCGGGACTAGCCAATGAGCAGTTCTTC

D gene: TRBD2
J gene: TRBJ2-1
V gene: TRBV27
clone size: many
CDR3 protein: CASNPTTSGIGEQFF
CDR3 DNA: TGTGCCAGCAACCCCACTACTAGCGGGATAGGTGAGCAGTTCTTC

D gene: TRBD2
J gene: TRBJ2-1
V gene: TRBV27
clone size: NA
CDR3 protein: CASSFEAASGSVGEQFF
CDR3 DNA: TGTGCCAGCAGTTTTGAGGCGGCTAGCGGGAGTGTGGGTGAGCAGTTCTTC

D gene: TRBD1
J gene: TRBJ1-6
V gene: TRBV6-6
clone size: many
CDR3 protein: CASSTVSQGISYNSPLHF
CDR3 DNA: TGTGCCAGCTCGACCGTCTCACAGGGGATTTCCTATAATTCACCCCTCCACTTT

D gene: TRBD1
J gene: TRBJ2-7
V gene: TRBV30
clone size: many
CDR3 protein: CAWETGGYEQYF
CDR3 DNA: TGTGCCTGGGAAACAGGGGGCTACGAGCAGTACTTC

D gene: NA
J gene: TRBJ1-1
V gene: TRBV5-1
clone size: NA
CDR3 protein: CASSLVGRNTVAFF
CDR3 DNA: TGCGCCAGCAGCCTGGTAGGCCGGAACACTGTAGCTTTCTTT

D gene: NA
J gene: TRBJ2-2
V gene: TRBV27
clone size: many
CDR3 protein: CASRINTGELFF
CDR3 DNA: TGTGCCAGCAGAATCAACACCGGGGAGCTGTTTTTT

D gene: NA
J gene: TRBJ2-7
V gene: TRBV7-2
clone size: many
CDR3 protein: CASSLGLGSSYEQYF
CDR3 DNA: TGTGCCAGCAGCCTGGGACTTGGAAGCTCCTACGAGCAGTACTTC

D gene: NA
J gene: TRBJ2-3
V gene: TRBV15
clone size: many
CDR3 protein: CATSRMEGSSTDTQYF
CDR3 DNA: TGTGCCACCAGCAGAATGGAGGGCTCTAGCACAGATACGCAGTATTTT

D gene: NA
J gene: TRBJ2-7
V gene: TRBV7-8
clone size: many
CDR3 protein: CASSLGLGGYEQYF
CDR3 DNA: TGTGCCAGCAGCTTAGGTCTAGGGGGTTACGAGCAGTACTTC

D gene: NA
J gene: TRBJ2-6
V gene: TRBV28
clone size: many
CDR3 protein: CASSLIDLSGANVLTF
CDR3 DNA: TGTGCCAGCAGTTTAATAGACCTCTCTGGGGCCAACGTCCTGACTTTC

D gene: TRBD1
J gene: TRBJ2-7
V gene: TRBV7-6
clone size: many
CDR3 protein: CASSLGGQGAYEQYF
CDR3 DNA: TGTGCCAGCAGCTTAGGGGGGCAGGGGGCCTACGAGCAGTACTTC

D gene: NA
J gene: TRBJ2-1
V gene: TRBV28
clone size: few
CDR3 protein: CASRLRDNSYNEQFF
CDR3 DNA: TGTGCCAGCAGACTCCGGGACAACTCCTACAATGAGCAGTTCTTC

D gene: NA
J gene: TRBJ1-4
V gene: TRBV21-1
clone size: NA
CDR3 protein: CASSSVVSRGNEKLFF
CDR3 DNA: TGTGCCAGCAGCAGCGTTGTTAGCAGGGGTAATGAAAAACTGTTTTTT

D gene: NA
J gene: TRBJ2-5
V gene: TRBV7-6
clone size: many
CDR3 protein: CASSHVGETQYF
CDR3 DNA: TGTGCCAGCAGCCACGTGGGAGAGACCCAGTACTTC

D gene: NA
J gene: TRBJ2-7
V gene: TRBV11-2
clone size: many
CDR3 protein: CASSLRLEWYEQYF
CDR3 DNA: TGTGCCAGCAGCTTGCGCCTGGAGTGGTACGAGCAGTACTTC

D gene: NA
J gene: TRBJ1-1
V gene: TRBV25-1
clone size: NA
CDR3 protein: CASSKTLGTEAFF
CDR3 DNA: TGTGCCAGCAGTAAGACATTAGGCACTGAAGCTTTCTTT

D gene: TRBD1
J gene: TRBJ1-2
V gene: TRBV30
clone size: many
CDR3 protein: CAWSPGQGSQGYTF
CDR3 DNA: TGTGCCTGGAGCCCGGGACAGGGGTCTCAAGGCTACACCTTC

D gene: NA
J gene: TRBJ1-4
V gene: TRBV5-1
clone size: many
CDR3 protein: CASSWVGKGPTNEKLFF
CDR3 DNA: TGCGCCAGCAGCTGGGTGGGTAAGGGCCCAACTAATGAAAAACTGTTTTTT

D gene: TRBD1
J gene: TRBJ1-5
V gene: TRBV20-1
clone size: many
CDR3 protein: CSATIQGTGNQPQHF
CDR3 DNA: TGCAGTGCTACGATCCAAGGGACAGGGAATCAGCCCCAGCATTTT

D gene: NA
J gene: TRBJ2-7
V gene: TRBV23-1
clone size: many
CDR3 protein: CASNLRAGEQYF
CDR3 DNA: TGCGCCAGCAATCTAAGGGCTGGCGAGCAGTACTTC

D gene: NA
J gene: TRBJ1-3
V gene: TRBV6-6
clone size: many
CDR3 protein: CASSYSIGIGNTIYF
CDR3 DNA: TGTGCCAGCAGTTACTCGATAGGGATCGGAAACACCATATATTTT

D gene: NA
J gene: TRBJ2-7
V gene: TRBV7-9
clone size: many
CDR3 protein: CASSRSQGSHEQYF
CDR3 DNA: TGTGCCAGCAGCCGGTCACAGGGTTCCCACGAGCAGTACTTC

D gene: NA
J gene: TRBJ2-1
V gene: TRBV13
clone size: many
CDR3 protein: CASSSPEIADFSYNEQFF
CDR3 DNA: TGTGCCAGCAGCTCCCCAGAAATAGCGGATTTCTCCTACAATGAGCAGTTCTTC